Shown below are 12 T cell receptor beta chains from a single sample sequenced in a study of blood T cell repertoires in COVID-19. The method was immunoSEQ multiplex PCR; TCRdb's version includes in-frame clones alone and lacks a portion of them. Among about 250,000 clones, approximately 89% were seen once, and the ten largest hold 6% to 6.5%. Sequences were obtained from peripheral blood. The source is a woman in her 30s with COVID-19, enrolled during active disease.

The chain joins TRBV6-5 to TRBJ1-2; D possibly corresponds to TRBD1 (5 bases). V lost 9 bases and J lost 4, with 21 bases in between. Germline CDR1 is MNHEY and CDR2 is SVGAGI. The CDR3 has 15 residues. CDR3 sequence reads: CASFRQFPGGYGYTF. The CDR3 DNA reads as TGTGCCAGTTTCAGACAGTTTCCCGGTGGCTATGGCTACACCTTC.

The V call is TRBV10-1, the J call TRBJ1-1; 10 bases map to TRBD1. Germline V lookup: CDR1 WNHNN, CDR2 SYGVQD (reference sequence). This CDR3 is 17 amino acids long. The trim removed 6 bases at V and 1 base at J, leaving 11 bases unmatched. CDR3 loop: CASSTTGGDYPNTEAFF. The CDR3 nucleotides are TGCGCCAGCAGCACGACAGGGGGCGATTATCCGAACACTGAAGCTTTCTTT.

The genes are TRBV6-2 or TRBV6-3 and TRBJ1-5; 7 nucleotides align to TRBD1. The CDR3 spans 15 residues. Germline CDR1 MNHEY, CDR2 SVGEGT. V gave up 6 bases and J gave up 4 bases; unmatched junction bases: 9. The CDR3 DNA follows: TGTGCCAGCAGCCGTAGACAGGGAGGTAATCAGCCCCAGCATTTT. Translation: CASSRRQGGNQPQHF.

The gene calls are TRBV7-9 and TRBJ2-3; tentatively, D is TRBD2 (6 bases). Trimming took 6 bases from V and 2 from J, leaving 12 bases between them. The germline V gene encodes CDR1 SEHNR and CDR2 FQNEAQ (reference sequence). There are 14 residues in the CDR3. This CDR3 reads CASSPGGSTDTQYF. For the CDR3, the DNA is TGTGCCAGCAGTCCCGGAGGGTCCACAGATACGCAGTATTTT.

The rearrangement uses TRBV12-5 and TRBJ2-7, with a tentative D call TRBD1 (5 bases). This CDR3 is built from 16 residues. The germline gives CDR1 LGHNT, CDR2 FRNRAP. The V end lost 2 bases, the J end lost 1 base, and 15 bases lay between the germline ends. The DNA of the CDR3 is TGTGCTAGTGGTTTGTCGCCCGACAGTAATTCCTACGAGCAGTACGTC. This sequence encodes CASGLSPDSNSYEQYV.

The count of this clone is one. This rearrangement joins TRBV28 to TRBJ2-3; 9 positions match TRBD1. Germline loops: CDR1 MDHEN, CDR2 SYDVKM. CDR3 size: 17 residues. V dropped 1 base and J dropped 6; count of bases not matched to a gene: 11. CDR3 in amino acids: CASSLSAGTGNADTQYF. The CDR3 DNA is TGTGCCAGCAGTTTATCAGCCGGGACAGGGAATGCGGATACGCAGTATTTT.

This clone was recorded only once. The chain links TRBV5-8 to TRBJ1-3; D unclear. Trimming cost V 0 bases and J 2 bases, with 9 bases left between them. This CDR3 is 15 amino acids long. Germline CDR1 and CDR2: SGHTS and YDEGEE. The CDR3 reads CASSLGRSAGNTIYF. CDR3 sequence (DNA): TGTGCCAGCAGCTTGGGGCGGTCGGCTGGAAACACCATATATTTT. The whole variable domain, filled in from reference TRBV5-8 and TRBJ1-3, reads EAGVTQSPTHLIKTRGQQATLRCSPISGHTSVYWYQQALGLGLQFLLWYDEGEERNRGNFPPRFSGRQFPNYSSELNVNALELEDSALYLCASSLGRSAGNTIYFGEGSWLTVV.

J is TRBJ1-5 and V is TRBV7-2, with TRBD1 identical over 9 bases. The length of the CDR3 is 16 residues. Germline V gene lookup returns CDR1 SGHTA and CDR2 FQGNSA. Trimming at V came to 2 bases and at J to 2 bases, leaving 4 bases not matched to a gene. CDR3 nucleotide sequence: TGTGCCAGCAGCTTATTGGGACAGGGAGGCAATCAGCCCCAGCATTTT. Amino acids: CASSLLGQGGNQPQHF.

This chain uses TRBV10-3 with TRBJ2-6; 8 bases align to TRBD1. Losses at the gene ends were 3 bases for V and 0 bases for J; bases not matched to a gene: 13. The CDR3 length is 20 residues. Germline-derived CDR1 and CDR2 are ENHRY and SYGVKD. The DNA of the CDR3 is TGTGCCATCAGTGACCCCCCGGGGACAGGCTCCTTCTCTGGGGCCAACGTCCTGACTTTC. This encodes CAISDPPGTGSFSGANVLTF.

The chain combines TRBV11-2 with TRBJ1-6; maybe TRBD1 (5 bases). Germline values: CDR1 SGHAT, CDR2 FQNNGV. The CDR3 is 15 residues long. Deletions cut 3 bases from V and 7 bases from J, with 13 bases between. The CDR3 loop reads CASSLRGKSNSPLHF. CDR3 coding DNA: TGTGCCAGCAGCTTGCGGGGGAAGTCGAATTCACCCCTCCACTTT.

The chain couples TRBV9 to TRBJ1-2, with D possibly matching TRBD1 (5 bases). V lost 0 bases to trimming and J lost 1 base, with 10 bases between them. CDR1 and CDR2 from the germline V gene are SGDLS and YYNGEE. The length of the CDR3 is 15 residues. Here the CDR3 DNA reads TGTGCCAGCAGCGTAGGTAGCGGGGGTAACTATGGCTACACCTTC. This translates into CASSVGSGGNYGYTF.

V and J are TRBV11-3 and TRBJ2-3; D unclear. V lost 4 bases to trimming and J lost 1 base, with 9 bases between them. The CDR3 contains 14 residues. Germline V gene data show CDR1 as SGHNT and CDR2 as YENEEA. The CDR3 sequence: CASSYQQGTDTQYF. The CDR3 DNA is TGTGCCAGCAGCTACCAACAAGGCACAGATACGCAGTATTTT.